Below, 20 T cell receptor beta chains from the same sample are listed, as sequenced in a study of Graves' ophthalmopathy and Graves' hyperthyroidism. Researchers took RNA transcripts and amplified TCR beta CDR3 regions from them. HTBI-primed first-round RT-PCR preceded second-round multiplex PCR. TCRdb re-derived calls from the multiplex PCR reads in MiXCR, one entry per CDR3 protein. Of over a million distinct CDR3 sequences in the sample, roughly 35% are singletons; the top ten hold roughly 10%. The source material was peripheral blood or thyroid tissue (not recorded which). The receptors come from an adult man with Graves' hyperthyroidism.

The chain carries TRBV12-3 or TRBV12-4 and TRBJ2-5, with D perhaps TRBD1 (5 bases). This CDR3 is 14 amino acids long. Deletions cut 5 bases from V and 2 bases from J, with 12 bases between. DNA of the CDR3: TGTGCCAGCAGTCTGACAGATACTCAAGAGACCCAGTACTTC. Residues: CASSLTDTQETQYF.

This clonotype was found many times. The chain uses TRBV7-8 and TRBJ2-7, with D perhaps TRBD1 or TRBD2 (5 bases each). From germline, CDR1 is SGHVS and CDR2 FQNEAQ. The germline V and J ends were trimmed by 1 base and 2 bases, with 12 bases remaining between them. This CDR3 has 15 amino acids. The CDR3 spells CASSLEGDQTYEQYF. CDR3 sequence (DNA): TGTGCCAGCAGCTTAGAAGGGGACCAGACCTACGAGCAGTACTTC. The full variable domain, rest sourced from reference TRBV7-8 and TRBJ2-7, is GAGVSQSPRYKVAKRGQDVALRCDPISGHVSLFWYQQALGQGPEFLTYFQNEAQLDKSGLPSDRFFAERPEGSVSTLKIQRTQQEDSAVYLCASSLEGDQTYEQYFGPGTRLTVT.

V gene TRBV20-1 combines with J gene TRBJ2-6, with TRBD1 matching 7 bases. V lost 3 bases to trimming and J lost 2 bases; unmatched junction nucleotides: 1. Germline CDR1 is DFQATT and CDR2 is SNEGSKA (reference sequence). This CDR3 region has 14 residues. This CDR3 reads CSARRGPGANVLTF. For the CDR3, the DNA is TGCAGTGCTAGGAGGGGGCCTGGGGCCAACGTCCTGACTTTC.

This chain connects TRBV12-3 or TRBV12-4 to TRBJ2-7, with 9 bases fitting TRBD2. This CDR3 region has 16 residues. V shed 4 bases, J shed 5 bases, and the junction held 12 bases outside the gene matches. This CDR3 reads CASSSLGGRVSHEQYF. CDR3 DNA: TGTGCCAGCAGTTCATTAGGCGGGAGGGTTTCCCACGAGCAGTACTTC.

The V and J genes are TRBV27 and TRBJ2-5; 7 bases line up with TRBD1. TRBJ2-7 explains the end of the DNA better; the J call may be wrong. Germline assignment: CDR1 MNHEY and CDR2 SMNVEV (reference sequence). This CDR3 contains 15 residues. This chain's CDR3 is CASRKKTGRSYEQYF. DNA for the CDR3: TGTGCCAGCAGAAAAAAGACAGGGCGCTCCTACGAGCAGTACTTC.

This chain connects TRBV9 to TRBJ1-6, with D tentatively TRBD1 (5 bases). This CDR3 contains 13 residues. Germline-derived CDR1 and CDR2 are SGDLS and YYNGEE. The V gene lost 1 base and the J gene lost 12 bases, with 11 bases spanning the gap. CDR3 residues: CASSVTPGEPLHF. The CDR3 DNA reads as TGTGCCAGCAGCGTAACACCGGGGGAACCCCTCCACTTT.

This clonotype was recorded many times. The CDR3 nucleotides read TGTGCCAGCAGCGTAGAAAGGCAGAGCTATGGCTACACCTTC. Translated, it gives CASSVERQSYGYTF. The V call is TRBV9, the J call TRBJ1-2, with no clear D. The CDR3 loop spans 14 amino acids. Germline loops: CDR1 SGDLS, CDR2 YYNGEE. V lost 0 bases and J lost 4, with 10 bases in between. Drawing the rest from reference TRBV9 and TRBJ1-2, the complete variable domain is DSGVTQTPKHLITATGQRVTLRCSPRSGDLSVYWYQQSLDQGLQFLIQYYNGEERAKGNILERFSAQQFPDLHSELNLSSLELGDSALYFCASSVERQSYGYTFGSGTRLTVV.

The chain employs TRBV10-2 and TRBJ1-5; 7 positions match TRBD1. Germline V gives CDR1 WSHSY, CDR2 SAAADI. J was trimmed by 9 bases and V by 6 bases; bases with no gene match: 11. The CDR3 is 14 amino acids. The CDR3 here is CASSWTGGFGPQHF. The DNA for the CDR3 is TGCGCCAGCAGCTGGACAGGCGGCTTTGGGCCCCAGCATTTT.

This chain uses TRBV20-1 with TRBJ2-3, with 9 bases that match TRBD1. Germline loops: CDR1 DFQATT, CDR2 SNEGSKA (reference sequence). Unmatched junction bases numbered 2, after V lost 5 bases and J lost 5 bases. This CDR3 is 12 amino acids long. This CDR3 is CSAYRGQDTQYF. The CDR3 nucleotides read TGCAGTGCTTACAGGGGGCAAGATACGCAGTATTTT.

CDR3: CASSWTGSGKTQYF. The CDR3 bases are TGTGCCAGCAGCTGGACAGGGTCGGGAAAGACCCAGTACTTC. J is TRBJ2-5 and V is TRBV7-8, with TRBD1 identical over 8 bases. The CDR3 is 14 amino acids. Per the germline V gene, CDR1 is SGHVS and CDR2 is FQNEAQ. V was clipped by 4 bases and J by 6 bases; unmatched bases: 7.

The table lists this clonotype with many counts. The rearrangement joins TRBV10-3 to TRBJ1-3; 8 bases are a match to TRBD1. With 9 bases clipped from V and 0 bases from J, the junction kept 1 base outside the gene matches. Germline CDR1 and CDR2: ENHRY and SYGVKD. This CDR3 is 13 amino acids long. Here the CDR3 reads CAMGQASGNTIYF. Written as DNA, the CDR3 is TGTGCCATGGGACAGGCCTCTGGAAACACCATATATTTT.

This clonotype was counted many times. V is TRBV20-1 and J is TRBJ1-5, with D possibly matching TRBD1 (5 bases). With 6 bases removed from V and 3 bases from J, the gap between germline ends came to 12 bases. Per germline, CDR1 DFQATT and CDR2 SNEGSKA (reference sequence). CDR3 length: 13 residues. Here the CDR3 reads CSAGTAFNQPQHF. The DNA for the CDR3 is TGCAGTGCGGGGACGGCTTTCAATCAGCCCCAGCATTTT.

The DNA for the CDR3 is TGCAGCGTTGACCCGAATGGGGGCTACACCTTC. This gives the protein CSVDPNGGYTF. V is TRBV29-1 and J is TRBJ1-2, with unresolved D. V shed 3 bases and J shed 8 bases, with 10 bases lying between them. Looked up from germline, CDR1 is SQVTM and CDR2 is ANQGSEA. CDR3 length equals 11 residues.

This clonotype was counted ten times or more. The chain carries TRBV10-3 and TRBJ1-6, with D tentatively TRBD1 (5 bases). Trimming left V 6 bases short and J 6 bases short, with 15 bases between. The CDR3 totals 15 residues. Germline CDR1 is ENHRY and CDR2 is SYGVKD. For the CDR3, the DNA is TGTGCCATCAGAATGACAGAGCTATTTAATTCACCCCTCCACTTT. This translates into CAIRMTELFNSPLHF.

This clonotype was observed a few times. The chain couples TRBV7-8 to TRBJ1-6; D ambiguous. V shed 1 base and J shed 5 bases, with 9 bases lying between them. In germline, CDR1 is SGHVS, CDR2 FQNEAQ. This CDR3 has 15 residues. DNA of the CDR3: TGTGCCAGCAGCTTAGAGGGTTTGGATAATTCACCCCTCCACTTT. Protein sequence: CASSLEGLDNSPLHF.

This clonotype was observed many times. This chain uses TRBV12-3 or TRBV12-4 with TRBJ2-5; 8 positions agree with TRBD2. Unmatched junction bases numbered 6, after V lost 4 bases and J lost 5 bases. CDR3 length: 14 residues. In DNA form, the CDR3 reads TGTGCCAGCAGTTCAATAGCGGGACTGGAGACCCAGTACTTC. This sequence encodes CASSSIAGLETQYF.

This clonotype was seen ten or more times. This chain uses TRBV12-3 or TRBV12-4 with TRBJ1-5; TRBD1 might be the D (5 bases). Trimming pared 3 bases from V and 7 bases from J, leaving 10 bases between. The CDR3 is made up of 13 amino acids. CDR3 in amino acids: CASSLGPVQPQHF. DNA for the CDR3: TGTGCCAGCAGTTTGGGGCCAGTCCAGCCCCAGCATTTT.

The chain recombines TRBV5-4 with TRBJ2-2, with D tentatively TRBD1 or TRBD2 (5 bases each). Between the trimmed V and J ends, which lost 0 bases and 5 bases, there was a span of 11 bases. The CDR3 consists of 15 residues. Germline V gene lookup returns CDR1 SGHNT and CDR2 YYREEE (reference sequence). Here the CDR3 reads CASSLGGIETGELFF. The CDR3 nucleotides are TGTGCCAGCAGCTTGGGGGGGATCGAGACCGGGGAGCTGTTTTTT.

There are a few counts of this clonotype. V usage is TRBV19 and J usage is TRBJ2-6; D is perhaps TRBD1 (6 bases). Germline V gene sequence: CDR1 LNHDA, CDR2 SQIVND (reference sequence). Trimming cost V 5 bases and J 0 bases, with 20 bases left between them. There are 19 residues in the CDR3. CDR3 region: CASSYTGHQSGSGANVLTF. DNA of the CDR3: TGTGCCAGTAGTTACACGGGACACCAGTCAGGCTCTGGGGCCAACGTCCTGACTTTC.

This clonotype was recorded at least ten times. CDR3 loop: CASSPLGGSGNTIYF. CDR3 sequence (DNA): TGTGCCAGCAGCCCCCTCGGCGGGTCTGGAAACACCATATATTTT. V usage is TRBV2 and J usage is TRBJ1-3; D remains unclear. This CDR3 has 15 amino acids. Germline CDR1 SNHLY, CDR2 FYNNEI. V lost 6 bases, J lost 1 base, and 13 bases lay in between. Full variable domain (remainder filled in from reference TRBV2 and TRBJ1-3): EPEVTQTPSHQVTQMGQEVILRCVPISNHLYFYWYRQILGQKVEFLVSFYNNEISEKSEIFDDQFSVERPDGSNFTLKIRSTKLEDSAMYFCASSPLGGSGNTIYFGEGSWLTVV.